There are a few counts of the clone carrying this T cell receptor beta chain. Its antigen is currently unknown. The data were taken from a study of Graves' ophthalmopathy and Graves' hyperthyroidism. With V trimmed by 3 bases and J by 4 bases, 8 bases remained unmatched. Germline CDR1 is SGHNT and CDR2 is YYREEE (reference sequence). This CDR3 spans 16 amino acids. Amplifying from RNA transcripts, the study obtained TCR beta CDR3 regions. HTBI primers were used in a first-round RT-PCR, which preceded a second-round multiplex PCR. TCRdb used MiXCR to reprocess the multiplex PCR reads, holding one entry per CDR3 protein. This table holds over a million distinct CDR3 sequences, around a third found once. The study, taken as a whole, reports: This model predicted ophthalmopathy progression (sensitivity roughly 71%, specificity 72.22%). Blood was where most expanded thyroid clonotypes above 0.001 frequency also turned up.

This sequence joins TRBV5-4 and TRBJ2-5; 11 bases are shared with TRBD2. This TCR was recovered from an adult man with Graves' hyperthyroidism. Source material: peripheral blood or thyroid tissue (not recorded which). In DNA, the CDR3 is TGTGCCAGCAGCTCGCAACTAGCGGGAGTTTTAGAGACCCAGTACTTC. Translating it yields CASSSQLAGVLETQYF.